The 26 T cell receptor beta chains given below trace back to one sample, sequenced in a study of T cell responses to AZD1222 COVID-19 vaccine. The protocol was immunoSEQ multiplex PCR, while the TCRdb copy is restricted to in-frame clones and leaves out a portion. The data show around 120,000 clones, with approximately 90% seen just once and around 7.7% held by the top ten. Sequencing was performed on peripheral blood, taken on day 0 of AZD1222 vaccination. These receptors all come from an adult in good health.

This clone has a handful of counts. This sequence joins TRBV4-3 and TRBJ1-6; the D gene is possibly TRBD1 (5 bases). This CDR3 has 16 residues. The V end was cut by 3 bases, the J end by 6 bases, with 15 bases between. In germline, CDR1 is LGHNA, CDR2 YSLEER. The CDR3 is CASSHAGRGGNSPLHF. In DNA form, the CDR3 reads TGCGCCAGCAGCCATGCGGGAAGGGGCGGTAATTCACCCCTCCACTTT.

The chain recombines TRBV19 with TRBJ2-7; 8 positions match TRBD1. The length of the CDR3 is 14 residues. The V gene's germline CDR1 is LNHDA and CDR2 SQIVND (reference sequence). Trimming removed 4 bases from V and 4 bases from J; junction bases left unmatched: 6. The CDR3 here is CASSTSQGAYEQYF. Here the CDR3 DNA reads TGTGCCAGTAGTACTAGCCAGGGGGCGTACGAGCAGTACTTC.

This clone has a handful of counts. The chain couples TRBV5-1 to TRBJ1-1, with D maybe TRBD1 (5 bases). V was trimmed by 4 bases and J by 1 base, leaving 14 bases between them. The CDR3 runs to 15 residues. Germline V gene sequence: CDR1 SGHRS, CDR2 YFSETQ. The CDR3 reads CASSGAWGQNTEAFF. In DNA form, the CDR3 reads TGCGCCAGCAGCGGGGCTTGGGGCCAGAACACTGAAGCTTTCTTT.

Written as DNA, the CDR3 is TGTGCCAGCAGCCTGGGGACATCTCCCGGGGAGCTGTTTTTT. Translation gives CASSLGTSPGELFF. The chain joins TRBV7-8 to TRBJ2-2; D perhaps matches TRBD1 (6 bases). V lost 5 bases and J 6 bases, leaving 13 bases between the germline ends. This CDR3 spans 14 amino acids. Germline loops: CDR1 SGHVS, CDR2 FQNEAQ.

The rearrangement links TRBV6-6 to TRBJ1-1; TRBD1 is a possible D gene (5 bases). Trimming removed 5 bases from V and 7 bases from J, with 14 bases in between. This CDR3 spans 13 amino acids. Germline CDR1 is MNHNY and CDR2 is SVGAGI (reference sequence). In DNA form, the CDR3 reads TGTGCCAGCAGTACCAATCAGGGTCTTGAAGCTTTCTTT. It is translated as CASSTNQGLEAFF.

The V gene is TRBV10-3, the J gene TRBJ1-1; D unclear. V lost 2 bases, J lost 1 base, and 5 bases lay in between. CDR1 ENHRY and CDR2 SYGVKD come from the germline V gene. The CDR3 has 13 residues. CDR3 sequence reads: CAISEQENTEAFF. In DNA form, the CDR3 reads TGTGCCATCAGTGAGCAGGAGAACACTGAAGCTTTCTTT.

The rearrangement links TRBV28 to TRBJ1-1; D ambiguous. Germline CDR1 and CDR2: MDHEN and SYDVKM. The CDR3 runs to 11 residues. Deletions cut 5 bases from V and 3 bases from J, with 4 bases between. The CDR3 region is CASSLHTEAFF. In DNA form, the CDR3 reads TGTGCCAGCAGTCTTCACACTGAAGCTTTCTTT.

The chain recombines TRBV5-1 with TRBJ2-3; D gene ambiguous. V lost 0 bases and J 11 bases, leaving 16 bases between the germline ends. The germline V gene has CDR1 SGHRS and CDR2 YFSETQ. CDR3 length: 14 amino acids. The CDR3 reads CASSLASPDVGQYF. The CDR3 coding sequence is TGCGCCAGCAGCTTGGCGTCGCCCGACGTAGGGCAGTATTTT.

The chain employs TRBV24-1 and TRBJ2-5, with 9 positions matching TRBD1. Germline trimming cut 5 bases from V and 1 base from J; bases unmatched to any gene: 4. The germline CDR1 and CDR2 sequences are KGHDR and SFDVKD. The CDR3 totals 15 residues. CDR3 DNA sequence: TGTGCCACCAGTGGGACAGGGGATCTCCAAGAGACCCAGTACTTC. It translates to CATSGTGDLQETQYF.

The chain combines TRBV6-5 with TRBJ1-6; tentatively, D is TRBD1 (6 bases). The CDR3 runs to 15 residues. The V end lost 3 bases, the J end lost 10 bases, and 16 bases lay between the germline ends. Germline V gives CDR1 MNHEY, CDR2 SVGAGI. The CDR3 nucleotides are TGTGCCAGCAGTTATTTCGGGGGGCGGCAATCACCCCTCCACTTT. This gives the protein CASSYFGGRQSPLHF.

V gene TRBV19 combines with J gene TRBJ1-5; TRBD1 might be the D (5 bases). The CDR3 extends over 14 amino acids. Trimming removed 3 bases at V and 5 bases at J, with 11 bases between. CDR1 and CDR2 (germline): LNHDA, SQIVND (reference sequence). CDR3 coding DNA: TGTGCCAGTAGTATCGGGGGGGAGGATCAGCCCCAGCATTTT. Translated: CASSIGGEDQPQHF. The whole variable domain, filled in from reference TRBV19 and TRBJ1-5, reads DGGITQSPKYLFRKEGQNVTLSCEQNLNHDAMYWYRQDPGQGLRLIYYSQIVNDFQKGDIAEGYSVSREKKESFPLTVTSAQKNPTAFYLCASSIGGEDQPQHFGDGTRLSIL.

The chain employs TRBV5-1 and TRBJ2-7, with TRBD2 matching 10 bases. The CDR3 loop spans 15 amino acids. Germline-derived CDR1 and CDR2 are SGHRS and YFSETQ. The V and J ends lost 0 bases and 7 bases, in that order; junction bases with no gene match: 7. The chain's CDR3 is CASSLATSGPREQYF. The CDR3 DNA is TGCGCCAGCAGCTTGGCGACTAGCGGGCCCCGGGAGCAGTACTTC.

CDR3 residues: CASSLRVSAKNIQYF. CDR3 coding DNA: TGTGCCAGCAGCCTAAGGGTGTCAGCCAAAAACATTCAGTACTTC. This chain uses TRBV6-5 with TRBJ2-4; D uncertain. This CDR3 has 15 residues. The V gene lost 6 bases and the J gene lost 0 bases, with 12 bases spanning the gap. Germline assignment: CDR1 MNHEY and CDR2 SVGAGI.

This clone was recorded once. The chain couples TRBV5-4 to TRBJ1-4; no definite D call. CDR1 SGHNT and CDR2 YYREEE come from the germline V gene (reference sequence). V lost 4 bases, J lost 8 bases, and 12 bases lay in between. CDR3 length: 13 amino acids. The CDR3 sequence is CASSQRTIEKLFF. The CDR3 bases are TGTGCCAGCAGCCAACGCACAATCGAAAAACTGTTTTTT. Together with reference TRBV5-4 and TRBJ1-4, the CDR3 gives the full variable domain: ETGVTQSPTHLIKTRGQQVTLRCSSQSGHNTVSWYQQALGQGPQFIFQYYREEENGRGNFPPRFSGLQFPNYSSELNVNALELDDSALYLCASSQRTIEKLFFGSGTQLSVL.

V and J are TRBV11-1 and TRBJ2-5, with 9 bases aligning to TRBD1. V lost 4 bases and J lost 5; bases outside the gene matches: 8. Germline V CDR1 and CDR2: SGHAT, FQDESV (reference sequence). The CDR3 is 15 residues long. Here the CDR3 reads CASSSPWTGAETQYF. In nucleotides, the CDR3 is TGTGCCAGCAGCTCCCCTTGGACAGGGGCGGAGACCCAGTACTTC.

The V gene is TRBV18, the J gene TRBJ2-1, with 7 bases fitting TRBD2. The germline V gene has CDR1 KGHSH and CDR2 LQKENI. V shed 6 bases and J 3 bases; nucleotides not matched to a gene: 5. The length of the CDR3 is 14 residues. CDR3 nucleotide sequence: TGTGCCAGCTCCCCCACGGGGGGCTACAATGAGCAGTTCTTC. It is translated as CASSPTGGYNEQFF.

This rearrangement joins TRBV5-6 to TRBJ2-3; perhaps TRBD2 as D (5 bases). CDR1 and CDR2 from the germline V gene are SGHDT and YYEEEE. Trimming left V 0 bases short and J 9 bases short, with 5 bases between. CDR3 size: 11 residues. This CDR3 is CASSLAGTQYF. The CDR3, as DNA: TGTGCCAGCAGCTTGGCGGGGACGCAGTATTTT.

The chain employs TRBV28 and TRBJ1-3; no clear D. The V gene lost 5 bases and the J gene lost 0 bases, with 8 bases spanning the gap. CDR1 is MDHEN, CDR2 SYDVKM, per germline. This CDR3 contains 14 residues. The CDR3 nucleotides are TGTGCCAGCAGTGCGGCCAACTCTGGAAACACCATATATTTT. Amino acids: CASSAANSGNTIYF.

The gene calls are TRBV11-3 and TRBJ2-3, with TRBD2 as a possible D gene (5 bases). With 6 bases removed from V and 1 base from J, the gap between germline ends came to 11 bases. CDR3 size: 14 residues. Germline V gene sequence: CDR1 SGHNT, CDR2 YENEEA. The CDR3 loop is CASSSRGRTDTQYF. CDR3 sequence (DNA): TGTGCCAGCAGTAGTAGAGGGCGCACAGATACGCAGTATTTT.

V and J are TRBV19 and TRBJ2-7; TRBD2 might be the D (5 bases). CDR3 length: 13 residues. Between the trimmed V and J ends, which lost 9 bases and 3 bases, there was a span of 15 bases. Germline V lookup: CDR1 LNHDA, CDR2 SQIVND (reference sequence). CDR3 sequence reads: CASRETVGYEQYF. CDR3 DNA: TGTGCCAGCCGGGAAACAGTAGGCTACGAGCAGTACTTC.

This sequence joins TRBV7-9 and TRBJ1-4; no definite D call. The V and J ends lost 6 bases and 8 bases respectively, with 13 bases between them. CDR3 length: 13 residues. The germline gives CDR1 SEHNR, CDR2 FQNEAQ (reference sequence). The CDR3 spells CASRAQEYEKLFF. CDR3 nucleotides: TGTGCCAGCAGGGCACAAGAATACGAAAAACTGTTTTTT.

The chain employs TRBV6-5 and TRBJ2-7; D perhaps matches TRBD1 (5 bases). V lost 4 bases and J 2 bases, leaving 9 bases between the germline ends. In germline, CDR1 is MNHEY, CDR2 SVGAGI. There are 13 residues in the CDR3. The chain's CDR3 is CASSWGPTYEQYF. For the CDR3, the DNA is TGTGCCAGCAGTTGGGGCCCTACCTACGAGCAGTACTTC.

J is TRBJ2-2 and V is TRBV27; tentatively, D is TRBD2 (7 bases). This CDR3 comprises 17 residues. The germline gives CDR1 MNHEY, CDR2 SMNVEV (reference sequence). Trimming pared 6 bases from V and 3 bases from J, leaving 20 bases between. CDR3 loop: CASSPGRGASDTGELFF. The CDR3 nucleotides read TGTGCCAGCAGCCCCGGTCGGGGGGCATCGGACACCGGGGAGCTGTTTTTT.

The V gene is TRBV4-2, the J gene TRBJ2-3, with 8 positions matching TRBD2. The CDR3 has 16 amino acids. CDR1 and CDR2 (germline): LGHNA, YNFKEQ. Losses at the gene ends were 3 bases for V and 10 bases for J; bases not matched to a gene: 15. CDR3 nucleotides: TGTGCCAGCAGCCACCCGGGGGGGGTTTCACAGATAGCGCAGTATTTT. Amino acids: CASSHPGGVSQIAQYF.

The gene calls are TRBV11-3 and TRBJ2-1, with D possibly being TRBD1 (7 bases). The CDR3 spans 16 residues. V lost 1 base to trimming and J lost 4 bases, with 14 bases between them. CDR1 SGHNT and CDR2 YENEEA come from the germline V gene. CDR3 nucleotide sequence: TGTGCCAGCAGCTTAGGGGACTGGACAGGATACAATGAGCAGTTCTTC. Translation gives CASSLGDWTGYNEQFF.

This chain uses TRBV3-1 (or the pseudogene TRBV3-2) with TRBJ2-3; D may match TRBD1 or TRBD2 (5 bases each). Germline CDR1 LGHDT, CDR2 YNNKEL (reference sequence). V shed 2 bases and J shed 3 bases, with 12 bases lying between them. The CDR3 covers 15 residues. The CDR3: CASSQRGPKTDTQYF. DNA of the CDR3: TGTGCCAGCAGCCAACGGGGACCCAAGACAGATACGCAGTATTTT.